This passage covers 30 T cell receptor beta chains from one sample sequenced in a study of blood T cell repertoires in COVID-19 (dated by TCRdb to 2019 to 2021). The method was the immunoSEQ multiplex PCR assay. TCRdb carries this immuneACCESS record with in-frame sequences only. Its versions omit some clonotypes, under half of them owing to an unresolved V gene in the studies checked, with the rest unexplained. This sample comprises around 300,000 clones, around 83% of them detected only once. 2.5% to 3% of the sample is taken by the ten largest. The specimen sequenced was peripheral blood. These receptors were obtained from a young man with active or convalescent COVID-19.

V and J are TRBV7-3 and TRBJ2-3, with a possible D match to TRBD1 (5 bases). Germline lookup yields CDR1 SGHTA and CDR2 FQGTGA. The CDR3 spans 14 residues. V gave up 5 bases and J gave up 8 bases, with 17 bases separating them. The CDR3 DNA is TGTGCCAGCAGCCCATCCCTGACTGGGGCTACGCAGTATTTT. It encodes CASSPSLTGATQYF.

The chain couples TRBV12-3 or TRBV12-4 to TRBJ2-2; D unclear. The germline V and J ends were trimmed by 0 bases and 6 bases, with 5 bases remaining between them. CDR3 length: 13 residues. CDR3 DNA sequence: TGTGCCAGCAGTTTAGCCCAGTCCGGGGAGCTGTTTTTT. It translates to CASSLAQSGELFF.

This sequence joins TRBV7-2 and TRBJ2-2, with 7 bases matching TRBD2. This CDR3 spans 14 amino acids. CDR1 is SGHTA and CDR2 is FQGNSA in the germline V gene. Trimming at V came to 5 bases and at J to 7 bases, leaving 7 bases not matched to a gene. CDR3 sequence: CASSLFGEGGELFF. CDR3 in DNA: TGTGCCAGCAGCCTCTTCGGGGAGGGCGGGGAGCTGTTTTTT.

This clone has only a few counts. The gene calls are TRBV27 and TRBJ2-2, with 14 bases identical to TRBD2. Trimming cost V 10 bases and J 3 bases; bases outside gene matches: 7. Germline assignment: CDR1 MNHEY and CDR2 SMNVEV (reference sequence). The CDR3 covers 16 residues. The CDR3 DNA sequence: TGTGCCACCGGGACTAGCGGGAGAATGGACACCGGGGAGCTGTTTTTT. Amino acid sequence: CATGTSGRMDTGELFF.

The chain links TRBV6-5 to TRBJ2-5, with 7 nucleotides matching TRBD1. Trimming at V came to 6 bases and at J to 2 bases, leaving 9 bases not matched to a gene. This CDR3 is 15 amino acids long. Germline values: CDR1 MNHEY, CDR2 SVGAGI. The CDR3 DNA is TGTGCCAGCAGACCGCTCGGACAGGCGCAAGAGACCCAGTACTTC. This translates into CASRPLGQAQETQYF.

This clone was recorded a few times. The chain has TRBV9 and TRBJ2-1; 9 bases align to TRBD2. After removal of 0 bases from V and 5 bases from J, the junction contained 6 bases not matched to a gene. Germline lookup yields CDR1 SGDLS and CDR2 YYNGEE. The CDR3 totals 16 residues. CDR3 region: CASSVEVAGANNEQFF. The CDR3, as DNA: TGTGCCAGCAGCGTAGAAGTAGCGGGGGCGAACAATGAGCAGTTCTTC.

This chain links TRBV19 with TRBJ2-7; TRBD2 matches at 8 bases. CDR3 length: 15 residues. V lost 5 bases, J lost 3 bases, and 9 bases stayed unmatched. Germline values: CDR1 LNHDA, CDR2 SQIVND (reference sequence). The CDR3 loop reads CASSPRTSRSYEQYF. The CDR3 nucleotides are TGTGCCAGTAGTCCCCGGACTAGCCGTAGCTACGAGCAGTACTTC.

The chain has TRBV7-3 and TRBJ2-1, with 8 positions matching TRBD2. The CDR3 extends over 15 amino acids. The V segment lost 4 bases and the J segment 7 bases; nucleotides outside the gene matches: 9. In germline, CDR1 is SGHTA, CDR2 FQGTGA. CDR3 loop: CASSSRGGLGNEQFF. In DNA, the CDR3 is TGTGCCAGCAGCTCCCGGGGGGGATTGGGAAATGAGCAGTTCTTC.

The CDR3 protein is CASSPRGGQGYTEAFF. DNA of the CDR3: TGTGCCAGCAGCCCACGTGGGGGACAGGGCTACACTGAAGCTTTCTTT. The chain has TRBV25-1 and TRBJ1-1, with TRBD1 matching over 9 bases. The CDR3 length is 16 residues. Per germline, CDR1 MGHDK and CDR2 SYGVNS. The ends lost 6 bases at V and 3 bases at J; junction bases unmatched: 11.

This rearrangement joins TRBV29-1 to TRBJ2-1; TRBD2 matches at 11 bases. Trimming took 6 bases from V and 7 from J; bases not matched to a gene: 8. The CDR3 is made up of 14 amino acids. Looked up from germline, CDR1 is SQVTM and CDR2 is ANQGSEA. The DNA of the CDR3 is TGCAGCGTCGGTACTAGCGGGGGTGGGAATGAGCAGTTCTTC. It is translated as CSVGTSGGGNEQFF.

The rearrangement joins TRBV7-2 to TRBJ2-4, with 11 bases that match TRBD1. J lost 3 bases, V lost 5 bases, and 6 bases had no gene match. This CDR3 has 16 amino acids. Looked up from germline, CDR1 is SGHTA and CDR2 is FQGNSA. CDR3 sequence (DNA): TGTGCCAGCAGCACCGGACAGGGGGCTGTCAAAAACATTCAGTACTTC. Its protein product is CASSTGQGAVKNIQYF.

In this sample, this clone turned up many times. This chain connects TRBV5-4 to TRBJ2-5; 8 bases match TRBD1. Germline V gives CDR1 SGHNT, CDR2 YYREEE (reference sequence). V lost 6 bases, J lost 1 base, and 8 bases stayed unmatched. CDR3 length: 15 amino acids. The CDR3 coding sequence is TGTGCCAGCACCCCAAGAGGGACAGGCCAAGAGACCCAGTACTTC. It encodes CASTPRGTGQETQYF.

This clone has a handful of counts. V usage is TRBV24-1 and J usage is TRBJ2-7, with a tentative D call TRBD2 (5 bases). CDR3 length equals 14 residues. Deletions cut 5 bases from V and 4 bases from J, with 14 bases between. Germline V gene sequence: CDR1 KGHDR, CDR2 SFDVKD. CDR3 in amino acids: CATSAGVSGYEQYF. Here the CDR3 DNA reads TGTGCCACCAGTGCTGGGGTTTCGGGGTACGAGCAGTACTTC.

As DNA, the CDR3 is TGTGCCAGCTCACCAGACAGATTGCCCTACGAGCAGTACTTC. Translating it yields CASSPDRLPYEQYF. This sequence joins TRBV18 and TRBJ2-7; TRBD1 is a possible D gene (5 bases). CDR3 length: 14 amino acids. Germline V gene sequence: CDR1 KGHSH, CDR2 LQKENI. The V gene lost 2 bases and the J gene lost 2 bases, with 10 bases spanning the gap.

The gene calls are TRBV19 and TRBJ2-5; 7 bases are shared with TRBD2. Germline V CDR1 and CDR2: LNHDA, SQIVND (reference sequence). V was clipped by 4 bases and J by 5 bases; unmatched bases: 10. The CDR3 has 15 residues. CDR3 in amino acids: CASSKGWRGMETQYF. In nucleotides, the CDR3 is TGTGCCAGTAGTAAAGGTTGGCGGGGGATGGAGACCCAGTACTTC.

The V gene is TRBV3-1 (or the pseudogene TRBV3-2), the J gene TRBJ2-2, with TRBD2 matching 7 bases. This CDR3 has 17 amino acids. V lost 6 bases, J lost 0 bases, and 10 bases stayed unmatched. Germline V lookup: CDR1 LGHDT, CDR2 YNNKEL (reference sequence). The CDR3 bases are TGTGCCAGCAGGCACTTCGGCGCGGGAGCGAACACCGGGGAGCTGTTTTTT. Translation: CASRHFGAGANTGELFF.

The V call is TRBV7-2, the J call TRBJ1-4; D call uncertain. From germline, CDR1 is SGHTA and CDR2 FQGNSA. The CDR3 sequence is 16 residues long. V was pared by 0 bases and J by 8 bases, with 16 bases between. CDR3 in DNA: TGTGCCAGCAGCTTAGCGCTATCGGGGATCGGAGAAAAACTGTTTTTT. This encodes CASSLALSGIGEKLFF.

V gene TRBV2 combines with J gene TRBJ1-2, with TRBD1 as a possible D gene (6 bases). The CDR3 runs 15 residues. Germline CDR1 and CDR2: SNHLY and FYNNEI. V was clipped by 4 bases and J by 4 bases, with 16 bases between them. CDR3 loop: CASSVNMGHLYGYTF. CDR3 DNA: TGTGCCAGCAGTGTCAATATGGGACACCTCTATGGCTACACCTTC.

This clone appeared a single time. The chain recombines TRBV19 with TRBJ2-7; 7 bases map to TRBD1. Trimming cost V 9 bases and J 2 bases; bases outside gene matches: 16. The CDR3 spans 16 residues. Germline V lookup: CDR1 LNHDA, CDR2 SQIVND (reference sequence). The CDR3 here is CARTHRGQNPPYEQYF. CDR3 sequence (DNA): TGTGCCAGAACTCACAGGGGCCAGAATCCTCCCTACGAGCAGTACTTC.

The chain employs TRBV6-1 and TRBJ2-3; 8 nucleotides align to TRBD2. Germline CDR1 is MNHNS and CDR2 is SASEGT. Unmatched junction bases numbered 11, after V lost 2 bases and J lost 4 bases. CDR3 length: 17 amino acids. As DNA, the CDR3 is TGTGCCAGCAGTGAAATTTGGGCGGGGGGTGGCTCAGATACGCAGTATTTT. It encodes CASSEIWAGGGSDTQYF.

This sequence joins TRBV7-2 and TRBJ2-7; no reliable D call. Germline V gene sequence: CDR1 SGHTA, CDR2 FQGNSA. V lost 0 bases and J 9 bases, leaving 12 bases between the germline ends. This CDR3 comprises 13 residues. The CDR3 is CASSLARDIGQYF. The CDR3 nucleotides are TGTGCCAGCAGCTTAGCGCGTGACATCGGGCAGTACTTC.

The CDR3 spells CASSLESGGEKLFF. CDR3 in DNA: TGTGCCAGCAGCTTAGAATCAGGGGGCGAAAAACTGTTTTTT. The chain uses TRBV7-2 and TRBJ1-4; 8 bases are a match to TRBD1. CDR3 length equals 14 residues. V trimming: 1 base; J trimming: 8 bases; junction bases outside the gene matches: 3. Germline CDR1 SGHTA, CDR2 FQGNSA.

CDR3 nucleotide sequence: TGTGCCAGCAGCTTAGACGACTTTTACGAGCAGTACTTC. Its translation: CASSLDDFYEQYF. This rearrangement joins TRBV7-2 to TRBJ2-7; D gene ambiguous. CDR3 length: 13 amino acids. The V end lost 1 base, the J end lost 4 bases, and 8 bases lay between the germline ends. Germline V gene sequence: CDR1 SGHTA, CDR2 FQGNSA.

The rearrangement links TRBV5-1 to TRBJ1-4; D unclear. Looked up from germline, CDR1 is SGHRS and CDR2 is YFSETQ. This CDR3 is 14 amino acids long. The V end was cut by 1 base, the J end by 0 bases, with 4 bases between. CDR3 loop: CASSLTATNEKLFF. The CDR3 region has the DNA TGCGCCAGCAGCTTGACAGCAACTAATGAAAAACTGTTTTTT.

The V call is TRBV19, the J call TRBJ1-2, with a weak D call TRBD1 (5 bases). CDR1 is LNHDA, CDR2 SQIVND, per germline (reference sequence). The CDR3 length is 14 residues. With 4 bases removed from V and 2 bases from J, the gap between germline ends came to 11 bases. The CDR3 is CASSRTRGNYGYTF. CDR3 nucleotide sequence: TGTGCCAGTAGTAGGACAAGAGGAAACTATGGCTACACCTTC.

This clone was seen a handful of times. The chain uses TRBV7-3 and TRBJ2-1, with D perhaps TRBD2 (5 bases). The CDR3 spans 15 residues. In germline, CDR1 is SGHTA, CDR2 FQGTGA. Trimming removed 4 bases at V and 7 bases at J, with 17 bases between. CDR3 sequence: CASSSSDRDRNEQFF. DNA of the CDR3: TGTGCCAGCAGCTCTTCGGACCGGGATAGGAATGAGCAGTTCTTC. Together with reference TRBV7-3 and TRBJ2-1, the CDR3 gives the full variable domain: GAGVSQTPSNKVTEKGKYVELRCDPISGHTALYWYRQSLGQGPEFLIYFQGTGAADDSGLPNDRFFAVRPEGSVSTLKIQRTERGDSAVYLCASSSSDRDRNEQFFGPGTRLTVL.

The chain recombines TRBV7-8 with TRBJ2-7, with TRBD1 matching over 9 bases. Germline V CDR1 and CDR2: SGHVS, FQNEAQ. There are 13 residues in the CDR3. The trim removed 5 bases at V and 2 bases at J, leaving 1 base unmatched. The chain's CDR3 is CASSRQGAYEQYF. As DNA, the CDR3 is TGTGCCAGCAGCAGACAGGGGGCCTACGAGCAGTACTTC. Based on the CDR3 plus reference TRBV7-8 and TRBJ2-7, the full variable domain is GAGVSQSPRYKVAKRGQDVALRCDPISGHVSLFWYQQALGQGPEFLTYFQNEAQLDKSGLPSDRFFAERPEGSVSTLKIQRTQQEDSAVYLCASSRQGAYEQYFGPGTRLTVT.

This clone came up a few times. The chain employs TRBV6-1 and TRBJ2-5, with D possibly matching TRBD1 (5 bases). Germline V CDR1 and CDR2: MNHNS, SASEGT. The CDR3 length is 15 residues. Deletions cut 3 bases from V and 5 bases from J, with 16 bases between. The chain's CDR3 is CASSDSRVRWETQYF. CDR3 DNA sequence: TGTGCCAGCAGTGATAGCAGGGTTCGGTGGGAGACCCAGTACTTC.

The gene calls are TRBV4-3 and TRBJ2-7; 8 positions match TRBD2. The CDR3 spans 17 residues. The germline V gene has CDR1 LGHNA and CDR2 YSLEER. V shed 0 bases and J 4 bases; nucleotides not matched to a gene: 11. The CDR3 DNA reads as TGCGCCAGCAGCCAAGAGCTAGCGGGTGTGGTACTTTACGAGCAGTACTTC. This codes for CASSQELAGVVLYEQYF.

This CDR3 reads CAWTGTGVGNTIYF. CDR3 coding DNA: TGTGCCTGGACCGGGACAGGGGTTGGAAACACCATATATTTT. This rearrangement joins TRBV30 to TRBJ1-3; 10 bases fit TRBD1. The CDR3 consists of 14 residues. Germline values: CDR1 GTSNPN, CDR2 SVGIG (reference sequence). J lost 3 bases, V lost 4 bases, and 3 bases had no gene match.